This T cell receptor (beta chain) was identified during a study of regulatory T cells in long-lasting Graves disease. Time point indicated: persistent/refractory GD, antithyroid drugs over 5 years with positive TRAb. Generation of the TCR library employed RNA extracted from PBMCs. Each patient gave 7 to 9 milliliters of EDTA-anticoagulated peripheral blood. The authors built TCR beta libraries using iRepertoire HTBI primers and Arm-PCR of CDR3 regions. TCRdb analysed the multiplex PCR reads with MiXCR anew, one entry per CDR3 protein. The sample contains 700,000 or so distinct CDR3 sequences, approximately 31% of which appear only once. General study points: Persistent disease exhibited a predilection for TRBV28, TRBJ1-2 and TRBJ2-5. The study examined only peripheral blood, not thyroid tissue.

Trimming removed 0 bases at V and 0 bases at J, with 15 bases between. In germline, CDR1 is SGDLS, CDR2 YYNGEE. The length of the CDR3 is 17 residues. This clonotype has more than one count but fewer than ten. Its specificity is unknown. This TCR was sampled from a female donor with Graves disease. The rearrangement links TRBV9 to TRBJ1-1; D is unresolved. Sequencing was performed on peripheral blood mononuclear cells (PBMCs), taken when the disease was refractory, from a patient treated with antithyroid drugs. For the CDR3, the DNA is TGTGCCAGCAGCGTAGTGCCCATCGGGTCGTTGAACACTGAAGCTTTCTTT. This gives the protein CASSVVPIGSLNTEAFF.